Listed here are 23 T cell receptor beta chains from one sample, sequenced in a study of T cell repertoires in cytomegalovirus infection. In TCRdb, the reads were re-called with MiXCR into one record per CDR3 protein. The sample contains about 890,000 distinct CDR3 sequences, roughly 31% of which appear only once. The antigens these receptors bind are not known. Source: cultured CD8+ T cells from PBMCs, taken from culture after CMV antigen stimulation. The receptors derive from a human donor in good health (CMV status not recorded). Some clones in this sample may be carry-over from other donors' samples.

The chain recombines TRBV27 with TRBJ2-1, with TRBD2 matching over 9 bases. The germline CDR1 and CDR2 sequences are MNHEY and SMNVEV (reference sequence). After removal of 4 bases from V and 4 bases from J, the junction contained 8 bases not matched to a gene. This CDR3 spans 16 amino acids. CDR3 loop: CASSSFAGGPYNEQFF. CDR3 nucleotide sequence: TGTGCCAGCAGTTCCTTCGCGGGGGGGCCTTACAATGAGCAGTTCTTC.

The chain carries TRBV6-5 and TRBJ2-6; no definite D call. There are 15 residues in the CDR3. Germline CDR1 MNHEY, CDR2 SVGAGI. The V end lost 7 bases, the J end lost 1 base, and 11 bases lay between the germline ends. Here the CDR3 reads CASTLSGSGANVLTF. CDR3 sequence (DNA): TGTGCCAGCACCCTCTCAGGATCTGGGGCCAACGTCCTGACTTTC.

This clonotype was detected a few times. The rearrangement links TRBV12-5 to TRBJ2-7; D is undetermined. Germline CDR1 is LGHNT and CDR2 is FRNRAP. Deletions cut 2 bases from V and 3 bases from J, with 8 bases between. The CDR3 extends over 13 amino acids. This chain's CDR3 is CASGLFGDYEQYF. The CDR3 DNA reads TGTGCTAGTGGTTTGTTTGGCGACTACGAGCAGTACTTC. The full variable domain, its missing parts supplied by reference TRBV12-5 and TRBJ2-7, is DARVTQTPRHKVTEMGQEVTMRCQPILGHNTVFWYRQTMMQGLELLAYFRNRAPLDDSGMPKDRFSAEMPDATLATLKIQPSEPRDSAVYFCASGLFGDYEQYFGPGTRLTVT.

This clonotype has a handful of counts. The chain couples TRBV7-2 to TRBJ2-4, with 12 positions matching TRBD2. Looked up from germline, CDR1 is SGHTA and CDR2 is FQGNSA. The CDR3 totals 16 residues. Trimming took 4 bases from V and 13 from J; bases not matched to a gene: 14. The CDR3 DNA reads TGTGCCAGCAGCTCACCGCCTGAACTAGCGGGGGGCCCGCAGTACTTC. As protein: CASSSPPELAGGPQYF.

This clonotype was observed a handful of times. The chain couples TRBV6-4 to TRBJ2-3, with 9 nucleotides matching TRBD2. The V and J ends lost 0 bases and 5 bases, in that order; junction bases with no gene match: 6. The CDR3 is made up of 16 amino acids. CDR1 and CDR2 (germline): MRHNA, SNTAGT. CDR3 region: CASSDSSGGIIDTQYF. CDR3 bases: TGTGCCAGCAGTGACTCGAGCGGGGGGATCATAGATACGCAGTATTTT.

This rearrangement joins TRBV6-2 or TRBV6-3 to TRBJ2-1; TRBD2 might be the D (6 bases). V lost 6 bases and J lost 4, with 22 bases in between. CDR1 MNHEY and CDR2 SVGEGT come from the germline V gene. The CDR3 length is 17 residues. CDR3 DNA sequence: TGTGCCAGCAGACCACGCGACCGGGACTCCGTTTACAATGAGCAGTTCTTC. Encoded protein: CASRPRDRDSVYNEQFF.

This sequence joins TRBV5-1 and TRBJ1-5; TRBD1 matches 8 bases. CDR3 size: 16 residues. The J segment lost 2 bases and the V segment lost 2 bases, leaving 6 bases of the junction unmatched. From germline, CDR1 is SGHRS and CDR2 YFSETQ. CDR3 nucleotides: TGCGCCAGCAGCTTTACTCAGGGGGCAGGCAATCAGCCCCAGCATTTT. It specifies CASSFTQGAGNQPQHF.

The genes are TRBV5-1 and TRBJ2-1, with 8 bases lining up with TRBD1. The CDR3 is 15 amino acids. Germline CDR1 is SGHRS and CDR2 is YFSETQ. The ends lost 0 bases at V and 2 bases at J; junction bases unmatched: 1. CDR3 in DNA: TGCGCCAGCAGCTTGGAGGACAGGGCCTACAATGAGCAGTTCTTC. The encoded protein is CASSLEDRAYNEQFF.

This clonotype was recorded once. The J gene is TRBJ1-1, the V gene TRBV10-3; 9 positions agree with TRBD1. The germline V gene has CDR1 ENHRY and CDR2 SYGVKD. Unmatched junction bases numbered 14, after V lost 6 bases and J lost 3 bases. The CDR3 has 17 residues. The CDR3: CAIRRVSQGAGDTEAFF. CDR3 coding DNA: TGTGCCATCAGAAGGGTCTCACAGGGGGCGGGGGACACTGAAGCTTTCTTT.

This clonotype was seen a handful of times. CDR3 region: CASSLGDARIGYTF. The CDR3 nucleotides read TGTGCCAGCAGCTTAGGGGACGCCCGGATAGGCTACACCTTC. V and J are TRBV5-4 and TRBJ1-2; D possibly corresponds to TRBD1 (5 bases). The CDR3 runs to 14 residues. Germline assignment: CDR1 SGHNT and CDR2 YYREEE (reference sequence). Trimming removed 2 bases at V and 8 bases at J, with 16 bases between.

This clonotype was seen only a few times. DNA of the CDR3: TGTGCCATCAGCGGGGGACTGCCCACAGATACGCAGTATTTT. As protein: CAISGGLPTDTQYF. The chain couples TRBV10-3 to TRBJ2-3; tentatively, D is TRBD2 (6 bases). V lost 6 bases and J lost 2, with 12 bases in between. CDR1 is ENHRY, CDR2 SYGVKD, per germline. The CDR3 is 14 amino acids.

This clonotype was detected only a few times. The chain is built from TRBV12-3 or TRBV12-4 and TRBJ2-5; a weak D match, TRBD2 (6 bases). With 6 bases removed from V and 5 bases from J, the gap between germline ends came to 10 bases. This CDR3 region has 12 residues. The CDR3 coding sequence is TGTGCCAGCAGCGGGGACTCTGAGACCCAGTACTTC. Residues: CASSGDSETQYF.

CDR3 sequence reads: CASSYLWGPGELFF. CDR3 coding DNA: TGTGCCAGCAGTTACTTGTGGGGGCCCGGGGAGCTGTTTTTT. V gene TRBV6-6 combines with J gene TRBJ2-2; D is possibly TRBD1 (6 bases). Germline CDR1 MNHNY, CDR2 SVGAGI (reference sequence). CDR3 length: 14 residues. V gave up 1 base and J gave up 6 bases, with 9 bases separating them.

This clonotype was found a few times. The gene calls are TRBV7-9 and TRBJ2-5; D not certain. This CDR3 spans 12 amino acids. V lost 6 bases, J lost 5 bases, and 10 bases lay in between. Germline V gives CDR1 SEHNR, CDR2 FQNEAQ (reference sequence). The CDR3: CASRGIGETQYF. CDR3 DNA sequence: TGTGCCAGCAGGGGGATCGGGGAGACCCAGTACTTC.

This clonotype was counted at least ten times. The CDR3 nucleotides read TGTGCCAGCAGCTTCTACGCTAGCGGGGGTTGGTCAGATACGCAGTATTTT. Translating it yields CASSFYASGGWSDTQYF. The J gene is TRBJ2-3, the V gene TRBV5-4; TRBD2 agrees at 10 bases. Germline V gives CDR1 SGHNT, CDR2 YYREEE (reference sequence). This CDR3 is 17 amino acids long. V shed 2 bases and J 4 bases; nucleotides not matched to a gene: 10. Supplemented by reference TRBV5-4 and TRBJ2-3, the full variable domain reads ETGVTQSPTHLIKTRGQQVTLRCSSQSGHNTVSWYQQALGQGPQFIFQYYREEENGRGNFPPRFSGLQFPNYSSELNVNALELDDSALYLCASSFYASGGWSDTQYFGPGTRLTVL.

This clonotype was counted between two and nine times. The V call is TRBV15, the J call TRBJ1-4; D unclear. Trimming shortened V by 3 bases and J by 2 bases, and 10 bases separated the two germline ends. This CDR3 has 15 residues. Germline V gene lookup returns CDR1 LNHNV and CDR2 YYDKDF (reference sequence). DNA for the CDR3: TGTGCCACCAGCAGGTTGGGAGGGACTAATGAAAAACTGTTTTTT. Translated: CATSRLGGTNEKLFF.

The chain joins TRBV7-9 to TRBJ1-2, with 7 positions matching TRBD1. Germline CDR1 and CDR2: SEHNR and FQNEAQ (reference sequence). The CDR3 is 16 residues long. V gave up 4 bases and J gave up 2 bases; unmatched junction bases: 10. As DNA, the CDR3 is TGTGCCAGCAGCTCTCAGAGGGGGCCGGGGAACTATGGCTACACCTTC. Its protein is CASSSQRGPGNYGYTF.

This clonotype was picked up a small number of times. The chain uses TRBV5-4 and TRBJ1-3; no definite D call. Trimming cost V 4 bases and J 4 bases, with 12 bases left between them. The CDR3 consists of 14 residues. From germline, CDR1 is SGHNT and CDR2 YYREEE (reference sequence). The CDR3 is CASSNSPVGNTIYF. Here the CDR3 DNA reads TGTGCCAGCAGCAATTCCCCGGTGGGAAACACCATATATTTT.

The genes are TRBV6-1 and TRBJ1-4; D perhaps matches TRBD1 (5 bases). Deletions cut 0 bases from V and 0 bases from J, with 8 bases between. CDR1 is MNHNS, CDR2 SASEGT, per germline. The CDR3 sequence is 16 residues long. In nucleotides, the CDR3 is TGTGCCAGCAGTGAAGCCGGGGCAGCAACTAATGAAAAACTGTTTTTT. It encodes CASSEAGAATNEKLFF.

This sequence joins TRBV2 and TRBJ1-1; no clear D. V was trimmed by 1 base and J by 1 base, leaving 10 bases between them. Germline CDR1 reads SNHLY; CDR2 reads FYNNEI. The CDR3 covers 15 residues. CDR3 region: CASSEGRGSNTEAFF. The CDR3 DNA reads TGTGCCAGCAGTGAAGGTCGGGGATCGAACACTGAAGCTTTCTTT.

The chain links TRBV6-5 to TRBJ1-1; TRBD1 is a possible D gene (5 bases). CDR1 and CDR2 (germline): MNHEY, SVGAGI. Trimming pared 3 bases from V and 4 bases from J, leaving 15 bases between. This CDR3 comprises 15 residues. CDR3 DNA sequence: TGTGCCAGCAGTTATCAGGGCTGGGGAATCACTGAAGCTTTCTTT. Amino acids: CASSYQGWGITEAFF.

This rearrangement joins TRBV2 to TRBJ2-1; no definite D call. Germline-derived CDR1 and CDR2 are SNHLY and FYNNEI. This CDR3 is 14 amino acids long. V dropped 8 bases and J dropped 4 bases, with 15 bases sitting between them. The CDR3 sequence: CASVYLTDYNEQFF. DNA of the CDR3: TGTGCCAGCGTCTATTTGACCGATTACAATGAGCAGTTCTTC.

This clonotype was observed many times. This chain joins TRBV6-5 and TRBJ1-6, with a possible D match to TRBD1 (5 bases). V was clipped by 6 bases and J by 0 bases, with 6 bases between them. CDR3 length: 14 amino acids. Germline lookup yields CDR1 MNHEY and CDR2 SVGAGI. The CDR3 spells CASSRDSYNSPLHF. The CDR3 nucleotides read TGTGCCAGCAGCAGGGACTCCTATAATTCACCCCTCCACTTT.